This entry is about one T cell receptor (beta chain). The antigen this receptor binds is unknown. No clone much larger than this one lies a single base away; base qualities are absent. The sample is drawn from a study of blood T cell repertoires in COVID-19 (TCRdb year 2020). For the wider study: Samples from collaborators originated in the United States, Italy and Spain and spanned both the acute and convalescent phases of COVID-19. The material from the prospective study consisted of cDNA or gDNA derived from T cells, B-cell-depleted T cells, or PBMCs. The dataset comprised deeply sampled blood TCRbeta repertoires from subjects exposed to, actively infected with, or recovered from COVID-19. The repertoires were released in a freely available public database meant as a resource for research on the immune response to SARS-CoV-2. Samples came from the ongoing ImmuneRACE study (first 160 participants) plus 1,254 subjects from 6 global collaborators. The sample metadata nearly always contained a de-identified subject ID, COVID-19 status, age in years and sex. Where available, HLA class I and class II types were taken from metadata supplied by the sample provider and were not determined by assay-based typing.

The immunoSEQ Assay, a bias-controlled multiplex PCR, was used to amplify TCRbeta CDR3 regions from genomic DNA. The study's own analysis went as follows. The number of nucleated cells in each sample was estimated by amplification of reference gene primers within the assay. To quantify the absolute abundance of each unique TCRbeta CDR3 rearrangement, sequence reads were collapsed and filtered. For each sample, productive Simpson clonality was calculated by taking the square root of Simpson's diversity index across productive rearrangements. TCRdb holds this immuneACCESS table with in-frame rearrangements only. Some clones are missing; in checked studies, unresolved V genes explain under half, and the rest has no known cause. V and J calls and clone size follow that table, whereas D and trimming were derived from the DNA. For this sample there are 150,000 to 200,000 clones; roughly four fifths appear just once. The ten largest make up under 10% of the sample.

Points the paper makes about the study in general: The quantity of clinical and demographic metadata differed by source and by participant and was supplied without curation.

The CDR3 starts with the cysteine, ends with the phenylalanine, and has 14 residues. Only CDR3 DNA remains: 42 bases, in frame from the first base. From the germline V gene, CDR1 is SGHDN and CDR2 is FVKESK. V and J are truncated by 1 base and 10 bases respectively, leaving an intervening sequence of 16 bases. One collaborating source in Seattle enrolled patients while the patients were actively infected and followed the patients over time throughout the course of disease. Each collaborating institution followed its own protocols to collect whole blood in K2EDTA tubes. For TCRbeta analysis, collaborators shipped samples as frozen whole blood, isolated PBMCs, or DNA extracted from either of those sample types.

The receptor chain draws on TRBV14 and TRBJ1-1, and the D gene may be TRBD1, 5 bases matching. The source material was peripheral blood. This sequence originates from a woman aged 70-85 years with COVID-19, enrolled during active disease. The CDR3 in this case is CASSQVTGVGAAFF. The sequence in DNA is TGTGCCAGCAGCCAAGTAACAGGTGTTGGAGCAGCTTTCTTT.